Presented here are 26 T cell receptor beta chains from one specimen sequenced in a study of beta chain features in type 1 diabetes. No antigens are known for them. Study results and caveats: Type 1 diabetes patients had moderately but significantly shorter TCRB CDR3s in all four CD4+ subsets.

As every portion of the isolated RNA was reverse transcribed, the sequencing read expressed TCRB transcripts. The table came from immunoSEQ multiplex PCR; TCRdb's copy has only in-frame clones and leaves some out. The sample has some 350,000 clones, around an eighth seen once. The sequencing sample was made of naive CD4+ T cells from blood. The receptor set was obtained from a woman aged 18 to 35 with type 1 diabetes.

The genes are TRBV18 and TRBJ2-2; 7 nucleotides agree with TRBD2. The CDR3 loop spans 15 amino acids. Germline V gene sequence: CDR1 KGHSH, CDR2 LQKENI. V shed 3 bases, J shed 7 bases, and the junction held 8 bases outside the gene matches. The chain's CDR3 is CASSPLRGSVGELFF. The CDR3 bases are TGTGCCAGCTCACCCCTTCGCGGGAGTGTCGGGGAGCTGTTTTTT. Filled out from reference TRBV18 and TRBJ2-2, the complete variable domain reads NAGVMQNPRHLVRRRGQEARLRCSPMKGHSHVYWYRQLPEEGLKFMVYLQKENIIDESGMPKERFSAEFPKEGPSILRIQQVVRGDSAAYFCASSPLRGSVGELFFGEGSRLTVL.

A few counts support this clone. The V call is TRBV28, the J call TRBJ2-7; D is uncertain. The CDR3 is 13 amino acids. Per the germline V gene, CDR1 is MDHEN and CDR2 is SYDVKM. V was pared by 6 bases and J by 2 bases, with 11 bases between. The CDR3 is CASSSPRAYEQYF. The CDR3 DNA reads as TGTGCCAGCAGCTCCCCACGAGCCTACGAGCAGTACTTC. Filled out from reference TRBV28 and TRBJ2-7, the complete variable domain reads DVKVTQSSRYLVKRTGEKVFLECVQDMDHENMFWYRQDPGLGLRLIYFSYDVKMKEKGDIPEGYSVSREKKERFSLILESASTNQTSMYLCASSSPRAYEQYFGPGTRLTVT.

This clone has a handful of counts. V is TRBV9 and J is TRBJ2-1, with 11 nucleotides matching TRBD2. J gave up 5 bases and V 2 bases, and 6 bases lay outside the gene matches. Germline V gene sequence: CDR1 SGDLS, CDR2 YYNGEE. This CDR3 comprises 16 residues. CDR3 coding DNA: TGTGCCAGCAGCGTTCGACTAGCGGGGTACGACAATGAGCAGTTCTTC. Translating gives CASSVRLAGYDNEQFF.

This clone was seen at least ten times. This chain uses TRBV23-1 with TRBJ2-7; D perhaps matches TRBD1 (7 bases). TRBV23-1 is an ORF, with its function uncertain. The CDR3 extends over 15 amino acids. V lost 4 bases and J 0 bases, leaving 13 bases between the germline ends. The CDR3 loop reads CASSRAGGPSYEQYV. The CDR3, as DNA: TGCGCCAGCAGTCGGGCAGGGGGGCCCTCCTACGAGCAGTACGTC.

This clone has more than one count but fewer than ten. The V gene is TRBV7-2, the J gene TRBJ2-1; D not resolved. V was trimmed by 1 base and J by 6 bases, leaving 13 bases between them. Germline values: CDR1 SGHTA, CDR2 FQGNSA. This CDR3 region has 15 residues. The CDR3, as DNA: TGTGCCAGCAGCTTAGTTTTGGAGCTTGTCAATGAGCAGTTCTTC. Its translation: CASSLVLELVNEQFF. The full variable domain, in which reference TRBV7-2 and TRBJ2-1 provide the parts outside the CDR3, is GAGVSQSPSNKVTEKGKDVELRCDPISGHTALYWYRQSLGQGLEFLIYFQGNSAPDKSGLPSDRFSAERTGGSVSTLTIQRTQQEDSAVYLCASSLVLELVNEQFFGPGTRLTVL.

This clone was counted only a few times. The rearrangement uses TRBV15 and TRBJ1-4; 8 bases align to TRBD1. Unmatched junction bases numbered 12, after V lost 2 bases and J lost 10 bases. Germline loops: CDR1 LNHNV, CDR2 YYDKDF (reference sequence). The CDR3 runs 16 residues. CDR3 loop: CATSRLGQAMRGKLFF. The DNA of the CDR3 is TGTGCCACCAGCAGATTGGGACAGGCTATGCGGGGAAAACTGTTTTTT.

The chain recombines TRBV7-2 with TRBJ2-2; 9 nucleotides line up with TRBD2. V dropped 1 base and J dropped 2; count of bases not matched to a gene: 5. The germline V gene encodes CDR1 SGHTA and CDR2 FQGNSA. This CDR3 spans 17 amino acids. CDR3 nucleotide sequence: TGTGCCAGCAGCTTAGGTCAAGCGGGAGGAAACACCGGGGAGCTGTTTTTT. It translates to CASSLGQAGGNTGELFF.

This clone was counted only a few times. V and J are TRBV21-1 and TRBJ2-7; no DNA check was done on the table's D call, TRBD1. TRBV21-1 is a listed pseudogene. This CDR3 has 18 residues. The CDR3 loop reads CASSKDRAGQSSSYEQYF. The CDR3 nucleotides are TGTGCCAGCAGCAAAGATAGGGCGGGACAGTCGAGCTCCTACGAGCAGTACTTC.

V gene TRBV7-2 combines with J gene TRBJ2-7; 8 nucleotides line up with TRBD2. After removal of 2 bases from V and 5 bases from J, the junction contained 5 bases not matched to a gene. The CDR3 is made up of 14 amino acids. From germline, CDR1 is SGHTA and CDR2 FQGNSA. The CDR3, as DNA: TGTGCCAGCAGCTTAAGCGGGAGTGCCCACGAGCAGTACGTC. This encodes CASSLSGSAHEQYV.

The chain uses TRBV5-1 and TRBJ2-1, with D unresolved. V was clipped by 0 bases and J by 7 bases, with 14 bases between them. Germline values: CDR1 SGHRS, CDR2 YFSETQ. The CDR3 consists of 15 residues. The CDR3 reads CASSLAEAPGNEQFF. Written as DNA, the CDR3 is TGCGCCAGCAGCTTGGCCGAGGCGCCCGGAAATGAGCAGTTCTTC.

This clone was observed a handful of times. V gene TRBV5-1 combines with J gene TRBJ2-1, with TRBD2 identical over 8 bases. Germline CDR1 SGHRS, CDR2 YFSETQ. There are 15 residues in the CDR3. After removal of 0 bases from V and 3 bases from J, the junction contained 2 bases not matched to a gene. The chain's CDR3 is CASSLGTSLYNEQFF. For the CDR3, the DNA is TGCGCCAGCAGCTTGGGGACTAGCCTCTACAATGAGCAGTTCTTC.

The V gene is TRBV30, the J gene TRBJ2-1, with 10 bases matching TRBD1. V was clipped by 0 bases and J by 8 bases; unmatched bases: 16. Germline V gene lookup returns CDR1 GTSNPN and CDR2 SVGIG (reference sequence). The CDR3 consists of 18 residues. This CDR3 reads CAWSVYDRGRASGHEQFF. The DNA of the CDR3 is TGTGCCTGGAGTGTATATGACAGGGGGCGGGCTAGCGGCCATGAGCAGTTCTTC.

The chain has TRBV2 and TRBJ2-4, with a possible D match to TRBD2 (5 bases). Germline CDR1 SNHLY, CDR2 FYNNEI. V lost 5 bases, J lost 0 bases, and 14 bases lay in between. The CDR3 contains 16 residues. In nucleotides, the CDR3 is TGTGCCAGCAGTATTTCCAGCGGCTTAGCCAAAAACATTCAGTACTTC. It specifies CASSISSGLAKNIQYF.

The rearrangement links TRBV18 to TRBJ1-2; 9 bases line up with TRBD1. Germline values: CDR1 KGHSH, CDR2 LQKENI. The CDR3 is 15 amino acids. V shed 3 bases and J 2 bases; nucleotides not matched to a gene: 4. The CDR3 reads CASSPGDRVNYGYTF. The CDR3 coding sequence is TGTGCCAGCTCACCCGGGGACAGGGTAAACTATGGCTACACCTTC.

This clone was seen only a few times. The chain links TRBV5-4 to TRBJ2-1; TRBD2 agrees at 10 bases. V dropped 2 bases and J dropped 7; count of bases not matched to a gene: 6. This CDR3 comprises 15 residues. Germline CDR1 SGHNT, CDR2 YYREEE (reference sequence). The CDR3 protein is CASSFLLAGWNEQFF. The CDR3 coding sequence is TGTGCCAGCAGCTTCCTACTAGCGGGATGGAATGAGCAGTTCTTC.

This chain connects TRBV18 to TRBJ1-4; 7 nucleotides line up with TRBD1. The J segment lost 10 bases and the V segment lost 0 bases, leaving 5 bases of the junction unmatched. This CDR3 is built from 14 residues. The germline CDR1 and CDR2 sequences are KGHSH and LQKENI. The CDR3 region is CASSPPTGAGKLFF. The CDR3 region has the DNA TGTGCCAGCTCACCACCTACAGGGGCGGGAAAACTGTTTTTT.

To note about this clone: This specimen includes other DNA sequences encoding the same CDR3. The chain couples TRBV18 to TRBJ1-5; D is unclear. CDR1 is KGHSH, CDR2 LQKENI, per germline. V was pared by 3 bases and J by 0 bases, with 6 bases between. The CDR3 consists of 14 residues. CDR3 in amino acids: CASSPADSNQPQHF. For the CDR3, the DNA is TGTGCCAGCTCACCGGCAGATAGCAATCAGCCCCAGCATTTT.

V usage is TRBV19 and J usage is TRBJ2-1, with D hard to call. V lost 9 bases and J lost 5, with 14 bases in between. Per the germline V gene, CDR1 is LNHDA and CDR2 is SQIVND (reference sequence). The CDR3 spans 13 residues. The CDR3 protein is CASPPQINNEQFF. The DNA of the CDR3 is TGTGCCAGCCCCCCCCAGATAAACAATGAGCAGTTCTTC.

This clone was detected a few times. The chain links TRBV7-8 to TRBJ2-7, with D hard to call. The germline V gene encodes CDR1 SGHVS and CDR2 FQNEAQ. This CDR3 region has 15 residues. The V and J ends lost 2 bases and 3 bases respectively, with 14 bases between them. The CDR3 coding sequence is TGTGCCAGCAGCTTAAAAGCGCAGGACGACTACGAGCAGTACGTC. Its protein is CASSLKAQDDYEQYV.

This clone has a handful of counts. The chain combines TRBV19 with TRBJ2-5; D not resolved. Trimming took 5 bases from V and 2 from J, leaving 9 bases between them. Looked up from germline, CDR1 is LNHDA and CDR2 is SQIVND (reference sequence). The CDR3 is made up of 13 amino acids. The DNA for the CDR3 is TGTGCCAGTAGTCCCAGTATACAAGAGACCCAGTACTTC. Protein sequence: CASSPSIQETQYF.

The sample holds a few counts of this clone. Other DNA sequences in this sample translate to the same CDR3. This chain connects TRBV5-1 to TRBJ2-3, with TRBD2 identical over 7 bases. The CDR3 sequence is 15 residues long. Germline CDR1 reads SGHRS; CDR2 reads YFSETQ. V gave up 0 bases and J gave up 2 bases; unmatched junction bases: 3. The CDR3 region has the DNA TGCGCCAGCAGCTTGGGGAGCGGGAACACAGATACGCAGTATTTT. Translated: CASSLGSGNTDTQYF.

As to this clone: The same CDR3 arises from other DNA sequences in this sample as well. The V gene is TRBV7-2, the J gene TRBJ1-5, with no clear D. Trimming shortened V by 1 base and J by 6 bases, and 7 bases separated the two germline ends. CDR3 length: 13 amino acids. CDR1 and CDR2 (germline): SGHTA, FQGNSA. The CDR3 protein is CASSLGSGQPQHF. The DNA of the CDR3 is TGTGCCAGCAGCTTAGGATCCGGTCAGCCCCAGCATTTT.

This clone was observed a handful of times. The chain recombines TRBV27 with TRBJ2-7, with 7 bases matching TRBD2. The CDR3 covers 15 residues. From germline, CDR1 is MNHEY and CDR2 SMNVEV (reference sequence). V shed 8 bases and J 7 bases; nucleotides not matched to a gene: 17. The chain's CDR3 is CASSGVGAGEGEQYF. CDR3 nucleotides: TGTGCCAGCTCCGGCGTTGGGGCCGGGGAGGGAGAGCAGTACTTC.

The chain combines TRBV11-2 with TRBJ2-1, with 7 bases fitting TRBD2. Germline V gives CDR1 SGHAT, CDR2 FQNNGV. V trimming: 1 base; J trimming: 8 bases; junction bases outside the gene matches: 5. CDR3 size: 14 residues. CDR3: CASSLVGGNDEQFF. CDR3 bases: TGTGCCAGCAGCTTAGTCGGGGGGAACGATGAGCAGTTCTTC. The variable domain in full, completed from reference TRBV11-2 and TRBJ2-1, reads EAGVAQSPRYKIIEKRQSVAFWCNPISGHATLYWYQQILGQGPKLLIQFQNNGVVDDSQLPKDRFSAERLKGVDSTLKIQPAKLEDSAVYLCASSLVGGNDEQFFGPGTRLTVL.

V usage is TRBV27 and J usage is TRBJ2-1; 7 bases are shared with TRBD2. Germline V gene lookup returns CDR1 MNHEY and CDR2 SMNVEV (reference sequence). The CDR3 spans 14 residues. The V and J ends lost 5 bases and 2 bases, in that order; junction bases with no gene match: 3. The CDR3 here is CASSRTSTYNEQFF. The CDR3 nucleotides read TGTGCCAGCAGTAGGACTAGTACCTACAATGAGCAGTTCTTC.

The CDR3 DNA sequence: TGTGCCAGCAGTGAGGCGGACTGGGGCACCGGGGAGCTGTTTTTT. The encoded protein is CASSEADWGTGELFF. The chain has TRBV25-1 and TRBJ2-2; tentative D call: TRBD2 (5 bases). In germline, CDR1 is MGHDK, CDR2 SYGVNS. The CDR3 consists of 15 residues. V lost 3 bases, J lost 4 bases, and 12 bases lay in between.